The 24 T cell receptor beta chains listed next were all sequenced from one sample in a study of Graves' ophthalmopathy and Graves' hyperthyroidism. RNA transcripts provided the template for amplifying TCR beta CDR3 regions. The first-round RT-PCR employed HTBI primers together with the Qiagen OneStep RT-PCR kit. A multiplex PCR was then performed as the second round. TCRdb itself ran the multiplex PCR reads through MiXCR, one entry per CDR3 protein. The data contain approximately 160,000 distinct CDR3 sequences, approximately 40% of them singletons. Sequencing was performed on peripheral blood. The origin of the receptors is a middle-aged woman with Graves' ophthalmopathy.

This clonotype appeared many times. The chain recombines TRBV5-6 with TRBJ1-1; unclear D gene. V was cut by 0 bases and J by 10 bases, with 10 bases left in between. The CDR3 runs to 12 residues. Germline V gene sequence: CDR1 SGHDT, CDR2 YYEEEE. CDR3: CASSLGGVGAFF. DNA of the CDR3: TGTGCCAGCAGCTTGGGAGGAGTGGGAGCTTTCTTT.

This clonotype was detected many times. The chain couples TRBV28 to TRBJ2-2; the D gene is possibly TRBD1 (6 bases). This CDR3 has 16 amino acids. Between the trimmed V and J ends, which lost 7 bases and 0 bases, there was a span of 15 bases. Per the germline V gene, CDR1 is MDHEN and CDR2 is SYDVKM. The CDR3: CASILGKGANTGELFF. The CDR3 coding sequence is TGTGCCAGCATCTTAGGAAAGGGGGCGAACACCGGGGAGCTGTTTTTT.

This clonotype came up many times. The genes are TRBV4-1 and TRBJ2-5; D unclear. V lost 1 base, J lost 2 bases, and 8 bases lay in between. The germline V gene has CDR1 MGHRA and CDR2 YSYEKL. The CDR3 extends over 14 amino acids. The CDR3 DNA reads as TGCGCCAGCAGCCAAGGTCCAGAACAAGAGACCCAGTACTTC. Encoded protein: CASSQGPEQETQYF.

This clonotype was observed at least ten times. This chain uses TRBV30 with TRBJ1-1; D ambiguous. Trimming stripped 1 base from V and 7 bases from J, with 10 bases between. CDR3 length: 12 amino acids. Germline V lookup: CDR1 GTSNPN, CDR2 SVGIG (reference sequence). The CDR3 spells CAWSGVTIEAFF. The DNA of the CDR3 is TGTGCCTGGAGTGGGGTCACAATTGAAGCTTTCTTT. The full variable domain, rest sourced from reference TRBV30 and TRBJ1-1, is SQTIHQWPATLVQPVGSPLSLECTVEGTSNPNLYWYRQAAGRGLQLLFYSVGIGQISSEVPQNLSASRPQDRQFILSSKKLLLSDSGFYLCAWSGVTIEAFFGQGTRLTVV.

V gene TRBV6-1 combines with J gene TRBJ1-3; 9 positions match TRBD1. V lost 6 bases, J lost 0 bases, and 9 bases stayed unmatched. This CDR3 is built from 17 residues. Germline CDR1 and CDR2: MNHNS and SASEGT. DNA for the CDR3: TGTGCCAGCAGCGCCGGGACAGGGCCCCTCTCTGGAAACACCATATATTTT. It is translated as CASSAGTGPLSGNTIYF.

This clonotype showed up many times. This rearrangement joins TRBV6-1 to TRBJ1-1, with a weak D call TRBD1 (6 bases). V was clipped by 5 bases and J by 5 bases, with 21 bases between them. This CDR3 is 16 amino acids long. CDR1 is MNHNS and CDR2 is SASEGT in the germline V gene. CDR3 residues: CASSPRRAGVYTEAFF. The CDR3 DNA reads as TGTGCCAGCAGTCCACGTAGGGCAGGGGTTTATACTGAAGCTTTCTTT.

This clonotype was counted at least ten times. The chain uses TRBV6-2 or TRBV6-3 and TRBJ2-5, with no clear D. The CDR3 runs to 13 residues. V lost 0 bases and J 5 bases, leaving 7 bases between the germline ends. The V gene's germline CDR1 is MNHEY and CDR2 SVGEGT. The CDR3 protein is CASSYSTGETQYF. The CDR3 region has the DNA TGTGCCAGCAGTTACTCGACCGGGGAGACCCAGTACTTC.

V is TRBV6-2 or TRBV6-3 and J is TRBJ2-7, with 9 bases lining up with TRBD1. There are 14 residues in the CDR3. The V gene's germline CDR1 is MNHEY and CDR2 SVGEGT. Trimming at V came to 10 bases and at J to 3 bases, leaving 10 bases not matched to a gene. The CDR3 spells CATGQDRGYYEQYF. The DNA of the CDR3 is TGTGCCACTGGCCAGGACAGGGGCTACTACGAGCAGTACTTC.

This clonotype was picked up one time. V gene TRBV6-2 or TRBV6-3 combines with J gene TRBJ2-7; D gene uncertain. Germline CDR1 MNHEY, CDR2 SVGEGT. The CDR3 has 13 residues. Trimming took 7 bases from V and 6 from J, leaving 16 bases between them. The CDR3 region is CASTRRSSGEQYF. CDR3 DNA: TGTGCCAGCACTCGTCGGAGTTCCGGCGAGCAGTACTTC.

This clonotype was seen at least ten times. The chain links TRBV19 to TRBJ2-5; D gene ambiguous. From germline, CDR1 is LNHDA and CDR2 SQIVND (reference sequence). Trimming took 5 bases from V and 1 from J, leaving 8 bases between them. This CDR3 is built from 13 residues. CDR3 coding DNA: TGTGCCAGTAGTTTTGGTTTCCAAGAGACCCAGTACTTC. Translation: CASSFGFQETQYF.

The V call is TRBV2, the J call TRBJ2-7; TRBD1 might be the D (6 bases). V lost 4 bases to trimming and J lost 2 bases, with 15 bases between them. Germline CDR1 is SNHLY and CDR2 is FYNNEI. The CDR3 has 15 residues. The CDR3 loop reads CASSGAGDSTYEQYF. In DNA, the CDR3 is TGTGCCAGCAGTGGGGCAGGGGATTCAACCTACGAGCAGTACTTC.

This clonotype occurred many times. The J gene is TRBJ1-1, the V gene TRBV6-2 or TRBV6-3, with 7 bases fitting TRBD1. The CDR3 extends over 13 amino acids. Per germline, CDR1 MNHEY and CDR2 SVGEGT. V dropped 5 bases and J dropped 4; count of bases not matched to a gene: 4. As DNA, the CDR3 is TGTGCCAGCAGTCGGACAGGTAGCACTGAAGCTTTCTTT. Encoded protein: CASSRTGSTEAFF.

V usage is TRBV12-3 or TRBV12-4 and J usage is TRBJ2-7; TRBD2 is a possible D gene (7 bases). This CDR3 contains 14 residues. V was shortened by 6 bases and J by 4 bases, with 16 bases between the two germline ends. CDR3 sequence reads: CASSLGGARYEQYF. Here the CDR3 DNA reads TGTGCCAGCAGCCTTGGGGGGGCGCGTTACGAGCAGTACTTC.

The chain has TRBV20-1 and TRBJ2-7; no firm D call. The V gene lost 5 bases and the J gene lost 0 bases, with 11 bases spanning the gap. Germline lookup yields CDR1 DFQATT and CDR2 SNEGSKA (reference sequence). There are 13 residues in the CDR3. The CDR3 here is CSAYEHSSYEQYF. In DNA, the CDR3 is TGCAGTGCTTACGAACACAGCTCCTACGAGCAGTACTTC.

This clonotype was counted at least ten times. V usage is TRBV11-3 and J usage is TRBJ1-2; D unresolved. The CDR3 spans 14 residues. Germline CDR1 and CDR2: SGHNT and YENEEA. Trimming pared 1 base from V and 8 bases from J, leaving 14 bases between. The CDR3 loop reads CASSLGGGYRGYTF. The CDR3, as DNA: TGTGCCAGCAGCTTAGGCGGAGGGTACCGCGGCTACACCTTC.

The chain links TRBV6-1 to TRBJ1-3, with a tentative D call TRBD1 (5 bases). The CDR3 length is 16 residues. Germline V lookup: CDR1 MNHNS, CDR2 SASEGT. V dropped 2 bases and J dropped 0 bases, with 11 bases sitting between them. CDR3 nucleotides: TGTGCCAGCAGTGAATTGGCAGGGCGCTCTGGAAACACCATATATTTT. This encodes CASSELAGRSGNTIYF.

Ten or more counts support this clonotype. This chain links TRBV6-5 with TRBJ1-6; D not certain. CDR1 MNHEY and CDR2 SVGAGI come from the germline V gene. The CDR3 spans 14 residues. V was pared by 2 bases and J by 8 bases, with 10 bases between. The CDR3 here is CASSYGWRDSPLHF. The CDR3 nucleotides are TGTGCCAGCAGTTACGGTTGGAGAGATTCACCCCTCCACTTT.

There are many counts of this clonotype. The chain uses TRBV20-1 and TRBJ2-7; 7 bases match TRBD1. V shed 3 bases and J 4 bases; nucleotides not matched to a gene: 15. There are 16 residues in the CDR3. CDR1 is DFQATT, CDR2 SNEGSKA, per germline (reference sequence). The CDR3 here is CSASANDRDRGYEQYF. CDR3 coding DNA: TGCAGTGCTAGTGCGAACGACCGGGACAGAGGTTACGAGCAGTACTTC.

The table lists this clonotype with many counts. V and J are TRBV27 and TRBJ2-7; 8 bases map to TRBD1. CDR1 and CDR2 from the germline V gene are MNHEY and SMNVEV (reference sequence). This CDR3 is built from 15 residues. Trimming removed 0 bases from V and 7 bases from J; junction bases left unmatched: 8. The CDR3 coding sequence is TGTGCCAGCAGTTTATCGCCCCAGGGGGCACGGGAGCAGTACTTC. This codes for CASSLSPQGAREQYF.

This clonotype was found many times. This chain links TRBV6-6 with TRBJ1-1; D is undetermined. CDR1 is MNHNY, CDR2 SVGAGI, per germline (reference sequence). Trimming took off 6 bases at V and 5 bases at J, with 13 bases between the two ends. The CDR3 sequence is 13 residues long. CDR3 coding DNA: TGTGCCAGCAGAAGACAACTCCCGACTGAAGCTTTCTTT. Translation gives CASRRQLPTEAFF.

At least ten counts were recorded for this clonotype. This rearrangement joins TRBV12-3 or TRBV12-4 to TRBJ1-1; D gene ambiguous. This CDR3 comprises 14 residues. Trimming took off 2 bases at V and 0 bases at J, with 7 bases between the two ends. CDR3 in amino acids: CASSLRAVNTEAFF. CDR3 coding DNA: TGTGCCAGCAGTTTACGGGCTGTGAACACTGAAGCTTTCTTT.

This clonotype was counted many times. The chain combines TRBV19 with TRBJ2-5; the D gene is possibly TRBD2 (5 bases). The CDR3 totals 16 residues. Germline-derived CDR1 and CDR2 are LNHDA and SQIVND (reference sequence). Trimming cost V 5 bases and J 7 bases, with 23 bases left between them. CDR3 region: CASSDPRRGNSGTQYF. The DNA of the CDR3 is TGTGCCAGTAGTGACCCCCGACGGGGAAATTCGGGGACCCAGTACTTC. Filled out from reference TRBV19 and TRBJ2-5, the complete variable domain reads DGGITQSPKYLFRKEGQNVTLSCEQNLNHDAMYWYRQDPGQGLRLIYYSQIVNDFQKGDIAEGYSVSREKKESFPLTVTSAQKNPTAFYLCASSDPRRGNSGTQYFGPGTRLLVL.

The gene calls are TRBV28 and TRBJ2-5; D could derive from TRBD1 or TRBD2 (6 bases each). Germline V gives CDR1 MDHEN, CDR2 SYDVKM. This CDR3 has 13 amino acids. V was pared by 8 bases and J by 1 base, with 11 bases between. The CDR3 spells CASFRGVQETQYF. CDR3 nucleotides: TGTGCCAGCTTTAGGGGGGTCCAAGAGACCCAGTACTTC.

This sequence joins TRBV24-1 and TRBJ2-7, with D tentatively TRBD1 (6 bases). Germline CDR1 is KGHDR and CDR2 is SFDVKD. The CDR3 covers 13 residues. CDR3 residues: CVTTDRPSYEQYF. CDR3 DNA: TGTGTCACGACAGACAGGCCATCCTACGAGCAGTACTTC.